This passage covers 31 T cell receptor beta chains from one sample sequenced in a study of blood T cells in healthy people across ages. The use of a sample-barcoded 5' primer and a J-beta primer mix characterized a second PCR of roughly 6 to 11 cycles. TCRdb re-derived calls from the 5' RACE reads in MiXCR, one entry per CDR3 protein. The table lists fewer than 1 million distinct CDR3 sequences, around 45% of them singletons. Source material: blood. The receptors come from a man aged 55 to 70 in good health.

The CDR3 DNA sequence: TGTGCCAGCAGTTTTTCTGAGGTATGGGGCTACACCTTC. Translated, it gives CASSFSEVWGYTF. This chain connects TRBV12-3 or TRBV12-4 to TRBJ1-2; D not certain. V dropped 3 bases and J dropped 8 bases, with 13 bases sitting between them. The CDR3 consists of 13 residues.

In its sample, this clonotype was seen a few times. The chain employs TRBV6-1 and TRBJ2-1; D might be TRBD2 (6 bases). Germline V CDR1 and CDR2: MNHNS, SASEGT. The ends were cut back, 8 bases at V and 4 bases at J, with 15 bases in the middle. The CDR3 has 14 amino acids. The CDR3 region is CASVGLARYNEQFF. Written as DNA, the CDR3 is TGTGCCAGCGTGGGGCTAGCGAGGTACAATGAGCAGTTCTTC.

The chain joins TRBV20-1 to TRBJ1-5; a weak D match, TRBD1 (5 bases). The CDR3 spans 13 residues. Trimming took off 3 bases at V and 3 bases at J, with 9 bases between the two ends. CDR1 is DFQATT, CDR2 SNEGSKA, per germline (reference sequence). In nucleotides, the CDR3 is TGCAGTGCTAGGAGGGACCCCAATCAGCCCCAGCATTTT. Amino acid sequence: CSARRDPNQPQHF.

The rearrangement links TRBV12-3 or TRBV12-4 to TRBJ2-1; no reliable D call. The J call may be in error: the DNA end matches TRBJ2-7 better. The CDR3 consists of 15 residues. CDR3 loop: CASSSSAERYNEQYF. The CDR3 nucleotides read TGTGCCAGCAGTTCTAGTGCGGAGAGATACAATGAGCAGTACTTC.

This clonotype was observed once. The V call is TRBV2, the J call TRBJ2-3; D is perhaps TRBD1 or TRBD2 (5 bases each). The V end lost 6 bases, the J end lost 2 bases, and 18 bases lay between the germline ends. This CDR3 comprises 16 residues. Germline loops: CDR1 SNHLY, CDR2 FYNNEI. This chain's CDR3 is CASSLGPVGATDTQYF. In DNA form, the CDR3 reads TGTGCCAGCAGCCTAGGCCCGGTCGGGGCCACAGATACGCAGTATTTT.

A word on this clonotype: At one end the junction does not follow the germline gene, possibly because of a read error. This chain links TRBV20-1 with TRBJ1-2; the match to TRBD1 covers 12 bases. Germline V gene lookup returns CDR1 DFQATT and CDR2 SNEGSKA (reference sequence). This CDR3 region has 16 residues. The CDR3 region is CSADTGTGGFGYGHTF. For the CDR3, the DNA is TGCAGTGCTGATACCGGGACAGGGGGCTTCGGCTATGGCCACACCTTC.

In its sample, this clonotype was seen a few times. The V and J genes are TRBV7-9 and TRBJ1-6; TRBD1 agrees at 11 bases. Trimming took 5 bases from V and 9 from J; bases not matched to a gene: 6. The CDR3 loop spans 15 amino acids. Germline V gene sequence: CDR1 SEHNR, CDR2 FQNEAQ (reference sequence). CDR3 DNA sequence: TGTGCCAGCAGCCCTGGGACAGGGGGAAGTTCACCCCTCCACTTT. Its protein is CASSPGTGGSSPLHF.

A few counts support this clonotype. The chain recombines TRBV5-6 with TRBJ2-5, with D tentatively TRBD2 (6 bases). Germline-derived CDR1 and CDR2 are SGHDT and YYEEEE. The CDR3 consists of 13 residues. V was pared by 5 bases and J by 5 bases, with 13 bases between. CDR3 in amino acids: CASSSAGGETQYF. The DNA for the CDR3 is TGTGCCAGCAGTTCAGCGGGCGGGGAGACCCAGTACTTC.

The rearrangement links TRBV14 to TRBJ2-2; the D gene is possibly TRBD1 (7 bases). The CDR3 length is 16 residues. Trimming removed 6 bases from V and 2 bases from J, with 16 bases in between. Per the germline V gene, CDR1 is SGHDN and CDR2 is FVKESK. The CDR3, as DNA: TGTGCCAGCAGTCGGCGCGGGACAGTTAACACCGGGGAGCTGTTTTTT. Residues: CASSRRGTVNTGELFF.

This clonotype was seen only a few times. The chain links TRBV7-2 to TRBJ2-7; weak D call: TRBD1 (6 bases). CDR1 SGHTA and CDR2 FQGNSA come from the germline V gene. The ends were cut back, 6 bases at V and 2 bases at J, with 8 bases in the middle. This CDR3 is 12 amino acids long. CDR3 protein: CASRGGTYEQYF. CDR3 in DNA: TGTGCCAGCAGAGGGGGTACCTACGAGCAGTACTTC.

This clonotype has more than one count but fewer than ten. The V and J genes are TRBV7-3 and TRBJ2-3; maybe TRBD2 (5 bases). The CDR3 covers 17 residues. V gave up 0 bases and J gave up 0 bases, with 13 bases separating them. Germline CDR1 and CDR2: SGHTA and FQGTGA. This CDR3 is CASSLTAQTTSTDTQYF. The CDR3 bases are TGTGCCAGCAGCTTAACGGCTCAGACTACTAGCACAGATACGCAGTATTTT.

V and J are TRBV7-8 and TRBJ1-5; no firm D call. The CDR3 covers 14 residues. The germline gives CDR1 SGHVS, CDR2 FQNEAQ. V lost 3 bases and J 0 bases, leaving 6 bases between the germline ends. The CDR3 is CASSLGFSNQPQHF. The CDR3 DNA reads TGTGCCAGCAGCTTGGGATTTAGCAATCAGCCCCAGCATTTT.

The chain joins TRBV6-5 to TRBJ1-5; 8 bases are shared with TRBD1. The trim removed 4 bases at V and 5 bases at J, leaving 13 bases unmatched. The CDR3 has 17 amino acids. Germline V gene lookup returns CDR1 MNHEY and CDR2 SVGAGI. The CDR3 bases are TGTGCCAGCAGTTTTAACAGGGGGAGTATTGGAGATCAGCCCCAGCATTTT. It yields the protein CASSFNRGSIGDQPQHF.

This chain joins TRBV5-1 and TRBJ2-5; 9 nucleotides line up with TRBD2. The germline V gene encodes CDR1 SGHRS and CDR2 YFSETQ. Unmatched junction bases numbered 7, after V lost 5 bases and J lost 2 bases. CDR3 length equals 15 residues. In DNA, the CDR3 is TGCGCCAGCAGTCCTCGACTAGCGGAACAAGAGACCCAGTACTTC. Translation: CASSPRLAEQETQYF.

The chain employs TRBV9 and TRBJ2-3, with 9 nucleotides matching TRBD2. V was clipped by 4 bases and J by 4 bases; unmatched bases: 7. The CDR3 is made up of 15 amino acids. Germline V gene data show CDR1 as SGDLS and CDR2 as YYNGEE. The CDR3 sequence is CASSPGLAWADTQYF. The CDR3 DNA reads TGTGCCAGCAGCCCTGGACTAGCGTGGGCAGATACGCAGTATTTT.

The chain is built from TRBV6-1 and TRBJ1-1; TRBD1 matches at 8 bases. The CDR3 loop spans 16 amino acids. CDR1 and CDR2 (germline): MNHNS, SASEGT. The ends lost 5 bases at V and 10 bases at J; junction bases unmatched: 18. In DNA form, the CDR3 reads TGTGCCAGCAGTCGGGGACAGGTGGGAGCGGTCGGTGGAGCTTTCTTT. Translating gives CASSRGQVGAVGGAFF.

The genes are TRBV7-2 and TRBJ1-5, with D tentatively TRBD1 (6 bases). The germline V gene has CDR1 SGHTA and CDR2 FQGNSA. Trimming removed 4 bases at V and 2 bases at J, with 18 bases between. The CDR3 loop spans 17 amino acids. The CDR3: CASSYQTGGQGNQPQHF. The CDR3 DNA reads as TGTGCCAGCAGCTACCAAACGGGGGGCCAGGGCAATCAGCCCCAGCATTTT.

This clonotype has only one observation. The V call is TRBV24-1, the J call TRBJ2-1; 11 nucleotides line up with TRBD2. Germline assignment: CDR1 KGHDR and CDR2 SFDVKD. The CDR3 runs 16 residues. With V trimmed by 4 bases and J by 4 bases, 5 bases remained unmatched. The CDR3 DNA sequence: TGTGCCACCAGTGACTCCGGGACTAGCGGATACAATGAGCAGTTCTTC. Amino acid sequence: CATSDSGTSGYNEQFF.

This clonotype turned up a few times. The chain links TRBV15 to TRBJ2-7; D is unclear. The V end lost 8 bases, the J end lost 3 bases, and 14 bases lay between the germline ends. CDR3 length: 13 amino acids. Germline loops: CDR1 LNHNV, CDR2 YYDKDF (reference sequence). CDR3 sequence (DNA): TGTGCCACCCGACTCAGTGGGGTCTACGAGCAGTACTTC. Protein: CATRLSGVYEQYF.

This chain uses TRBV18 with TRBJ1-2; the D is unclear. V was shortened by 2 bases and J by 5 bases, with 15 bases between the two germline ends. The length of the CDR3 is 15 residues. Per the germline V gene, CDR1 is KGHSH and CDR2 is LQKENI. The DNA for the CDR3 is TGTGCCAGCTCACCAGATCAGGCGGCAGCATATGGCTACACCTTC. This encodes CASSPDQAAAYGYTF.

The chain uses TRBV5-6 and TRBJ1-4; D is possibly TRBD1 (6 bases). The V gene's germline CDR1 is SGHDT and CDR2 YYEEEE. V was trimmed by 0 bases and J by 3 bases, leaving 9 bases between them. The CDR3 covers 15 residues. This CDR3 is CASSLGRTANEKLFF. DNA of the CDR3: TGTGCCAGCAGCTTGGGAAGGACAGCTAATGAAAAACTGTTTTTT.

This clonotype occurred many times. The chain couples TRBV7-9 to TRBJ2-5; 12 positions match TRBD2. The germline V gene encodes CDR1 SEHNR and CDR2 FQNEAQ (reference sequence). The CDR3 runs 16 residues. After removal of 2 bases from V and 2 bases from J, the junction contained 3 bases not matched to a gene. Here the CDR3 DNA reads TGTGCCAGCAGCTTATCACTAGCGGGGGGTCAAGAGACCCAGTACTTC. This translates into CASSLSLAGGQETQYF.

This chain uses TRBV27 with TRBJ2-5; D may match TRBD1 or TRBD2 (6 bases each). The CDR3 spans 13 residues. The V end lost 5 bases, the J end lost 3 bases, and 10 bases lay between the germline ends. Looked up from germline, CDR1 is MNHEY and CDR2 is SMNVEV (reference sequence). The DNA for the CDR3 is TGTGCCAGCAGTCGGAGGGGGGAAGAGACCCAGTACTTC. Its translation is CASSRRGEETQYF.

The chain joins TRBV5-5 to TRBJ1-1; TRBD1 aligns across 7 bases. The V gene's germline CDR1 is SGHKS and CDR2 YYEKEE (reference sequence). The ends lost 2 bases at V and 3 bases at J; junction bases unmatched: 7. This CDR3 region has 15 residues. CDR3 sequence: CASSLETGPYTEAFF. The CDR3 DNA follows: TGTGCCAGCAGCTTAGAGACAGGGCCTTACACTGAAGCTTTCTTT.

The chain uses TRBV7-2 and TRBJ2-1; D possibly corresponds to TRBD1 (6 bases). Germline CDR1 and CDR2: SGHTA and FQGNSA. V was pared by 5 bases and J by 2 bases, with 13 bases between. This CDR3 is 15 amino acids long. CDR3 protein: CASSRGDTTYNEQFF. In nucleotides, the CDR3 is TGTGCCAGCAGCCGAGGGGACACAACCTACAATGAGCAGTTCTTC.

The CDR3 DNA is TGCGCCAGCAGCACCCGGACAGAAAGCTACGAGCAGTACTTC. It encodes CASSTRTESYEQYF. The V gene is TRBV5-1, the J gene TRBJ2-5; possible D gene TRBD1, 6 bases. The assigned J gene may be wrong: the sequence end matches TRBJ2-7 better. The CDR3 spans 14 residues. The germline CDR1 and CDR2 sequences are SGHRS and YFSETQ.

Only a few counts were recorded for this clonotype. The V gene is TRBV4-3, the J gene TRBJ2-3, with TRBD1 matching over 9 bases. The ends lost 4 bases at V and 3 bases at J; junction bases unmatched: 5. The CDR3 extends over 15 amino acids. Germline CDR1 is LGHNA and CDR2 is YSLEER. CDR3: CASSPGTGMTDTQYF. The CDR3 coding sequence is TGCGCCAGCAGCCCCGGGACAGGGATGACAGATACGCAGTATTTT.

The chain combines TRBV7-9 with TRBJ2-7, with 12 bases identical to TRBD2. The last part of the DNA fits TRBJ2-5 better; the J call may be wrong. CDR1 is SEHNR, CDR2 FQNEAQ, per germline (reference sequence). The CDR3 is 18 amino acids. CDR3 DNA: TGTGCCAGCAGCTTAATGCCAAGACTAGCGGGGGAACGAGAGACCCAGTACTTC. Protein: CASSLMPRLAGERETQYF.

This chain connects TRBV7-9 to TRBJ2-1; 7 positions match TRBD1. Trimming at V came to 2 bases and at J to 4 bases, leaving 2 bases not matched to a gene. The CDR3 sequence is 14 residues long. Germline V CDR1 and CDR2: SEHNR, FQNEAQ (reference sequence). CDR3 sequence reads: CASSLSTGYNEQFF. The CDR3 coding sequence is TGTGCCAGCAGCTTATCGACAGGGTACAATGAGCAGTTCTTC.

The sample holds one count of this clonotype. The junction departs from the called germline gene at one end, perhaps through a read error. This sequence joins TRBV4-2 and TRBJ2-7; 15 bases are shared with TRBD2. The CDR3 has 16 residues. Germline V gene data show CDR1 as LGHNA and CDR2 as YNFKEQ. Here the CDR3 DNA reads TGTGCCAACAGCCAGGGACTAGCGGGGGGTTCCTACGAGCAGTACTTC. It encodes CANSQGLAGGSYEQYF.

This clonotype was picked up one time. The chain has TRBV5-1 and TRBJ2-2; TRBD2 matches 14 bases. Trimming removed 4 bases from V and 8 bases from J; junction bases left unmatched: 7. CDR3 size: 16 residues. Germline CDR1 reads SGHRS; CDR2 reads YFSETQ. The chain's CDR3 is CASSAGLAGATGELFF. The CDR3 nucleotides are TGCGCCAGCAGCGCGGGACTAGCGGGGGCTACTGGGGAGCTGTTTTTT.